Sequencing of this TCR beta chain was carried out in a study of blood T cell repertoires in COVID-19. As processed by the authors: Reference gene primer amplification yielded estimated nucleated cell counts. Profiling relied on immunoSEQ multiplex PCR, and the TCRdb table lists in-frame clones only, not all of them. V and J calls plus clone size are reproduced from that table; the DNA served to infer D and trimming. The sample shows roughly 260,000 clones, approximately 91% of them seen only once. This clone appeared a single time. The CDR3 is 14 amino acids. V was pared by 3 bases and J by 4 bases, with 0 bases of the junction left unmatched. CDR1 and CDR2 (germline): KGHDR, SFDVKD.

Sequenced material: peripheral blood. The chain recombines TRBV24-1 with TRBJ2-3; TRBD2 agrees at 10 bases. This clonotype was sampled from a woman in her twenties or thirties with COVID-19, enrolled during active disease. CDR3 in DNA: TGTGCCACCAGTGATAGCGGGAGGGCAGATACGCAGTATTTT. This sequence encodes CATSDSGRADTQYF.